This T cell receptor beta chain was identified during a study of cytomegalovirus exposure and HLA in healthy donors. A multiplex PCR was run with 60 Vbeta primers and 13 Jbeta primers. Profiling relied on immunoSEQ multiplex PCR, and the TCRdb table lists in-frame clones only, not all of them. The sample carries hundreds of thousands of clones, about four fifths recorded once. Germline V gene lookup returns CDR1 SGHRS and CDR2 YFSETQ. Germline trimming cut 3 bases from V and 1 base from J; bases unmatched to any gene: 4. The CDR3 sequence is 16 residues long. The chain joins TRBV5-1 to TRBJ2-5; 12 bases map to TRBD2. This TCR came from a man aged 40-49 years in good health and CMV-seropositive. Sequencing was done on a sample of PBMCs. The CDR3 sequence: CASSWGTSGLQETQYF. In nucleotides, the CDR3 is TGCGCCAGCAGCTGGGGGACTAGCGGGCTCCAAGAGACCCAGTACTTC.